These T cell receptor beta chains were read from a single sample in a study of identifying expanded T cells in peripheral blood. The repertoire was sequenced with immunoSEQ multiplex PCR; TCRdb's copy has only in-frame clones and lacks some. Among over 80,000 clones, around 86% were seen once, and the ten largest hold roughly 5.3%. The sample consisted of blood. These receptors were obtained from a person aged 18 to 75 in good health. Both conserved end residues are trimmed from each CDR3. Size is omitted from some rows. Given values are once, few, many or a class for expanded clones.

CDR3: ASSGPVSREQY
J: TRBJ2-7
size: few
V: TRBV6-6

CDR3: ASSGQYEKLF
J: TRBJ1-4
size: .
V: TRBV2

CDR3: ASSLGAQGTEAF
J: TRBJ1-1
size: .
V: TRBV5-1

CDR3: AWSPRAWGLSGNTIY
J: TRBJ1-3
size: .
V: TRBV30

CDR3: ASSPGTGNNQPQH
J: TRBJ1-5
size: once
V: TRBV6-5

CDR3: ASGLIGAAGELF
J: TRBJ2-2
size: .
V: TRBV12-5

CDR3: ASSLGPVLGEDEQF
J: TRBJ2-1
size: .
V: TRBV5-1

CDR3: ASSEGRDTLKYYEQY
J: TRBJ2-7
size: medium-sized
V: TRBV2

CDR3: ASSYSPRGGELF
J: TRBJ2-2
size: once
V: TRBV6-6

CDR3: ASSLEEGTDSPLH
J: TRBJ1-6
size: .
V: TRBV4-3

CDR3: AISRNNGGYT
J: TRBJ1-2
size: .
V: TRBV10-3

CDR3: ASSGQKNSNQPQH
J: TRBJ1-5
size: .
V: TRBV2

CDR3: SGVGTTNTEAF
J: TRBJ1-1
size: .
V: TRBV29-1

CDR3: ASSTGTSLGTEAF
J: TRBJ1-1
size: .
V: TRBV19

CDR3: AWSWGGTNTEAF
J: TRBJ1-1
size: .
V: TRBV30

CDR3: ASSQEPGLNTEAF
J: TRBJ1-1
size: .
V: TRBV4-3

CDR3: ASSARDRGANEKLF
J: TRBJ1-4
size: .
V: TRBV10-2

CDR3: AISGAGTEAF
J: TRBJ1-1
size: few
V: TRBV10-3

CDR3: ASSIGGGEQY
J: TRBJ2-7
size: .
V: TRBV19

CDR3: ASSSGPGFYEQY
J: TRBJ2-7
size: .
V: TRBV7-9